This T cell receptor beta chain derives from a study of T-cell memory formation after mild COVID-19. TCRdb re-derived calls from the 5' RACE reads in MiXCR, one entry per CDR3 protein. The sample includes 200,000 to 250,000 distinct CDR3 sequences, 7.5% to 10% of them seen just once. This TCR was recovered from a man between 18 and 29 years old who had mild COVID-19 (a few samples of this study predate the infection). Cell type and time point are not known. Sequencing used PBMCs or a T cell subset sorted from them (not recorded which).

This CDR3 is CASSSYAWRAGVSDTQYF. In nucleotides, the CDR3 is TGTGCCAGCAGTTCGTACGCCTGGCGAGCGGGCGTCTCAGATACGCAGTATTTT. The genes are TRBV27 and TRBJ2-3, with a tentative D call TRBD2 (6 bases). The germline V gene has CDR1 MNHEY and CDR2 SMNVEV (reference sequence). The CDR3 is 18 residues long. Trimming shortened V by 4 bases and J by 4 bases, and 24 bases separated the two germline ends.